The 22 T cell receptor beta chains given below trace back to one sample, sequenced in a study of technical replicates of blood from a handful of donors. The table came from immunoSEQ multiplex PCR; TCRdb's copy has only in-frame clones and leaves some out. The sample holds under 80,000 clones, about nine tenths seen once. The sample was PBMCs. Every receptor here comes from a human donor in good health. Some clones in this sample may be carry-over from other donors' samples.

The chain uses TRBV27 and TRBJ1-1, with D possibly matching TRBD1 (5 bases). V shed 5 bases and J shed 1 base, with 8 bases lying between them. The CDR3 is 13 residues long. Germline V lookup: CDR1 MNHEY, CDR2 SMNVEV (reference sequence). The CDR3 DNA is TGTGCCAGCAGTGTCCAGGGGAACACTGAAGCTTTCTTT. Amino acid sequence: CASSVQGNTEAFF.

V gene TRBV2 combines with J gene TRBJ2-1, with TRBD2 matching 12 bases. Looked up from germline, CDR1 is SNHLY and CDR2 is FYNNEI. The CDR3 contains 16 residues. V was clipped by 4 bases and J by 7 bases; unmatched bases: 8. The CDR3 sequence: CASSGGSSGRENEQFF. CDR3 nucleotide sequence: TGTGCCAGCAGTGGGGGATCTAGCGGGAGGGAGAATGAGCAGTTCTTC.

V gene TRBV7-2 combines with J gene TRBJ1-1; perhaps TRBD1 as D (5 bases). With 7 bases removed from V and 8 bases from J, the gap between germline ends came to 17 bases. The CDR3 consists of 13 residues. Germline V gene data show CDR1 as SGHTA and CDR2 as FQGNSA. CDR3 in amino acids: CASTSRPGGEAFF. The CDR3 nucleotides read TGTGCCAGCACCTCCCGCCCGGGGGGGGAAGCTTTCTTT.

This clone has only a few counts. The chain links TRBV7-3 to TRBJ1-1; no firm D call. V lost 5 bases and J lost 8, with 15 bases in between. The CDR3 covers 13 residues. CDR1 and CDR2 from the germline V gene are SGHTA and FQGTGA. The CDR3 DNA follows: TGTGCCAGCAGCCTTAATCCCCTGGGCGAAGCTTTCTTT. It codes for CASSLNPLGEAFF.

J is TRBJ2-7 and V is TRBV5-8, with 8 positions matching TRBD1. The CDR3 is made up of 15 amino acids. V trimming: 4 bases; J trimming: 2 bases; junction bases outside the gene matches: 8. The germline V gene has CDR1 SGHTS and CDR2 YDEGEE. The CDR3 is CASSHGTGLPYEQYF. DNA for the CDR3: TGTGCCAGCAGCCATGGGACAGGTTTACCCTACGAGCAGTACTTC.

This clone was seen a few times. V is TRBV20-1 and J is TRBJ1-1; D gene uncertain. Trimming took off 6 bases at V and 5 bases at J, with 7 bases between the two ends. The CDR3 loop spans 10 amino acids. Germline V gene lookup returns CDR1 DFQATT and CDR2 SNEGSKA (reference sequence). CDR3 bases: TGCAGTGCCGCTAGGACTGAAGCTTTCTTT. As protein: CSAARTEAFF.

V usage is TRBV7-2 and J usage is TRBJ1-1; D is ambiguous. CDR1 SGHTA and CDR2 FQGNSA come from the germline V gene. The V end lost 5 bases, the J end lost 0 bases, and 4 bases lay between the germline ends. The CDR3 runs to 12 residues. DNA of the CDR3: TGTGCCAGCAGCCAAATGAACACTGAAGCTTTCTTT. Its translation is CASSQMNTEAFF.

This clone was counted a few times. This sequence joins TRBV2 and TRBJ2-7; 8 positions match TRBD2. Germline V gives CDR1 SNHLY, CDR2 FYNNEI. J lost 3 bases, V lost 6 bases, and 7 bases had no gene match. This CDR3 comprises 14 residues. The chain's CDR3 is CASRTTGTSYEQYF. The CDR3 region has the DNA TGTGCCAGCAGGACGACCGGGACTAGCTACGAGCAGTACTTC. Full variable domain (outside the CDR3, taken from reference TRBV2 and TRBJ2-7): EPEVTQTPSHQVTQMGQEVILRCVPISNHLYFYWYRQILGQKVEFLVSFYNNEISEKSEIFDDQFSVERPDGSNFTLKIRSTKLEDSAMYFCASRTTGTSYEQYFGPGTRLTVT.

The chain carries TRBV18 and TRBJ2-5, with 8 bases identical to TRBD1. The V and J ends lost 4 bases and 4 bases, in that order; junction bases with no gene match: 8. The CDR3 loop spans 15 amino acids. CDR1 and CDR2 (germline): KGHSH, LQKENI. Here the CDR3 reads CASSLGAGGTETQYF. As DNA, the CDR3 is TGTGCCAGCTCACTTGGGGCAGGGGGCACAGAGACCCAGTACTTC.

The rearrangement uses TRBV30 and TRBJ1-2; the match to TRBD1 covers 9 bases. The CDR3 loop spans 13 amino acids. V trimming: 1 base; J trimming: 5 bases; junction bases outside the gene matches: 2. Germline assignment: CDR1 GTSNPN and CDR2 SVGIG (reference sequence). CDR3 sequence: CAWSATGGYGYTF. In DNA, the CDR3 is TGTGCCTGGAGTGCGACAGGGGGGTATGGCTACACCTTC. The full variable domain, its missing parts supplied by reference TRBV30 and TRBJ1-2, is SQTIHQWPATLVQPVGSPLSLECTVEGTSNPNLYWYRQAAGRGLQLLFYSVGIGQISSEVPQNLSASRPQDRQFILSSKKLLLSDSGFYLCAWSATGGYGYTFGSGTRLTVV.

This chain joins TRBV5-4 and TRBJ2-3, with D possibly matching TRBD1 (5 bases). The CDR3 has 14 residues. Germline CDR1 is SGHNT and CDR2 is YYREEE (reference sequence). The V end was cut by 4 bases, the J end by 2 bases, with 11 bases between. CDR3 sequence reads: CASSQRQYTDTQYF. The DNA of the CDR3 is TGTGCCAGCAGCCAAAGACAGTACACAGATACGCAGTATTTT.

The chain is built from TRBV19 and TRBJ2-3, with D perhaps matching TRBD1 (5 bases). V was pared by 9 bases and J by 4 bases, with 17 bases between. The CDR3 runs 14 residues. Germline V lookup: CDR1 LNHDA, CDR2 SQIVND (reference sequence). CDR3 protein: CASLTGAVADTQYF. CDR3 bases: TGTGCCAGCCTCACTGGGGCGGTGGCAGATACGCAGTATTTT.

The rearrangement joins TRBV5-4 to TRBJ2-5; 8 bases fit TRBD2. In germline, CDR1 is SGHNT, CDR2 YYREEE (reference sequence). The CDR3 runs 14 residues. The V and J ends lost 1 base and 5 bases, in that order; junction bases with no gene match: 4. The CDR3 protein is CASSLTGGEETQYF. As DNA, the CDR3 is TGTGCCAGCAGCTTGACCGGGGGGGAGGAGACCCAGTACTTC.

This rearrangement joins TRBV29-1 to TRBJ2-7; D uncertain. Per the germline V gene, CDR1 is SQVTM and CDR2 is ANQGSEA. V gave up 4 bases and J gave up 0 bases, with 10 bases separating them. The length of the CDR3 is 13 residues. The chain's CDR3 is CSVGRLSSYEQYF. The CDR3, as DNA: TGCAGCGTTGGGAGACTCAGCTCCTACGAGCAGTACTTC.

This chain uses TRBV9 with TRBJ2-1; TRBD1 matches at 8 bases. The CDR3 is 15 amino acids. Germline-derived CDR1 and CDR2 are SGDLS and YYNGEE. V lost 0 bases to trimming and J lost 7 bases; unmatched junction nucleotides: 6. The CDR3 sequence is CASSVEARGLNEQFF. In DNA form, the CDR3 reads TGTGCCAGCAGCGTAGAGGCCAGGGGGCTGAATGAGCAGTTCTTC. The full variable domain, completed using reference TRBV9 and TRBJ2-1, is DSGVTQTPKHLITATGQRVTLRCSPRSGDLSVYWYQQSLDQGLQFLIQYYNGEERAKGNILERFSAQQFPDLHSELNLSSLELGDSALYFCASSVEARGLNEQFFGPGTRLTVL.

The chain uses TRBV29-1 and TRBJ1-5, with 12 positions matching TRBD1. The germline gives CDR1 SQVTM, CDR2 ANQGSEA. The length of the CDR3 is 17 residues. The trim removed 7 bases at V and 1 base at J, leaving 11 bases unmatched. The CDR3 DNA follows: TGCAGCGCAGTGACCGGGACAGGGGGCATGAGCAATCAGCCCCAGCATTTT. It encodes CSAVTGTGGMSNQPQHF.

This clone is medium-sized (0.01 to 0.1%) in the sample. The chain combines TRBV7-3 with TRBJ2-1; 7 nucleotides line up with TRBD2. Per germline, CDR1 SGHTA and CDR2 FQGTGA. Unmatched junction bases numbered 18, after V lost 5 bases and J lost 8 bases. The CDR3 sequence is 17 residues long. The CDR3 region is CASSPYPGLTTRDEQFF. The CDR3 nucleotides are TGTGCCAGCAGCCCCTATCCGGGACTAACGACCAGAGATGAGCAGTTCTTC.

The chain uses TRBV9 and TRBJ1-1; possible D gene TRBD1, 6 bases. CDR3 length: 12 amino acids. V dropped 3 bases and J dropped 6 bases, with 9 bases sitting between them. Germline V gene lookup returns CDR1 SGDLS and CDR2 YYNGEE. DNA for the CDR3: TGTGCCAGCAGCGCCACAGGGTCTGAAGCTTTCTTT. It specifies CASSATGSEAFF.

The chain employs TRBV7-7 and TRBJ1-1; TRBD1 aligns across 7 bases. CDR3 length: 15 residues. Germline V gives CDR1 SSHAT, CDR2 FNYEAQ (reference sequence). V was clipped by 1 base and J by 4 bases; unmatched bases: 6. The DNA for the CDR3 is TGTGCCAGCAGCTTAGATCACAGGGGAGCCACTGAAGCTTTCTTT. Translation: CASSLDHRGATEAFF.

The chain couples TRBV29-1 to TRBJ2-7; TRBD2 matches at 8 bases. Germline loops: CDR1 SQVTM, CDR2 ANQGSEA. Unmatched junction bases numbered 9, after V lost 6 bases and J lost 5 bases. The CDR3 runs to 13 residues. The CDR3 DNA follows: TGCAGCGTGCCGGGGGGGGGTCGGAACGAGCAGTACTTC. It codes for CSVPGGGRNEQYF.

V is TRBV5-1 and J is TRBJ2-2; 8 nucleotides agree with TRBD1. The J segment lost 5 bases and the V segment lost 5 bases, leaving 8 bases of the junction unmatched. The CDR3 is 15 amino acids. In germline, CDR1 is SGHRS, CDR2 YFSETQ. The CDR3 coding sequence is TGCGCCAGCAGGACGGGACAGGAACTAACCGGGGAGCTGTTTTTT. It yields the protein CASRTGQELTGELFF.

The chain employs TRBV5-3 and TRBJ1-5; 10 bases match TRBD1. TRBV5-3 is known as an ORF, though its function is uncertain. V lost 4 bases to trimming and J lost 5 bases; unmatched junction nucleotides: 6. This CDR3 spans 15 amino acids. The CDR3 is CARSPDRGFDQPQHF. As DNA, the CDR3 is TGTGCCAGAAGCCCGGACAGGGGGTTCGATCAGCCCCAGCATTTT.